What follows are 24 T cell receptor beta chains derived from one specimen sequenced in a study of T cells after yellow fever vaccination. From the 5' RACE reads, TCRdb called clonotypes with MiXCR, one entry per CDR3 protein. The table has hundreds of thousands of distinct CDR3 sequences, roughly an eighth seen once. Sample: PBMCs, taken on the day of the yellow fever booster vaccination. All receptors come from a young man who received the YFV17D yellow fever vaccine.

The chain uses TRBV5-4 and TRBJ2-7; D is unclear. Germline V lookup: CDR1 SGHNT, CDR2 YYREEE (reference sequence). V was cut by 0 bases and J by 5 bases, with 12 bases left in between. The CDR3 is 14 residues long. The CDR3, as DNA: TGTGCCAGCAGCTTGGCGGCAACGTACGACGAGCAGTACTTC. Translated, it gives CASSLAATYDEQYF.

As concerns this clonotype: One junction end does not reproduce the germline sequence, and a read error may be involved. The chain employs TRBV20-1 and TRBJ2-2; either TRBD1 or TRBD2 may supply D (5 bases each). Germline assignment: CDR1 DFQATT and CDR2 SNEGSKA (reference sequence). The length of the CDR3 is 14 residues. The CDR3 spells CSTRDVKNTGELFF. CDR3 in DNA: TGCAGTACTAGGGACGTCAAGAACACCGGGGAGCTGTTTTTT.

This clonotype was seen at least ten times. V and J are TRBV2 and TRBJ2-1; D call uncertain. The germline gives CDR1 SNHLY, CDR2 FYNNEI. Trimming stripped 6 bases from V and 1 base from J, with 13 bases between. There are 15 residues in the CDR3. DNA of the CDR3: TGTGCCAGCAGCACTTCGGACCAATCCTACAATGAGCAGTTCTTC. As protein: CASSTSDQSYNEQFF.

This clonotype showed up many times. The chain links TRBV29-1 to TRBJ2-2; D call uncertain. CDR1 SQVTM and CDR2 ANQGSEA come from the germline V gene. There are 10 residues in the CDR3. Between the trimmed V and J ends, which lost 4 bases and 7 bases, there was a span of 4 bases. The CDR3 is CSVGDGELFF. The CDR3 DNA is TGCAGCGTTGGGGACGGGGAGCTGTTTTTT.

The CDR3 bases are TGCAGCGCGGGACAGGGCGCAGGGGAGACCCAGTACTTC. This translates into CSAGQGAGETQYF. This sequence joins TRBV29-1 and TRBJ2-5; 9 nucleotides line up with TRBD1. Germline CDR1 SQVTM, CDR2 ANQGSEA. This CDR3 has 13 amino acids. The V segment lost 7 bases and the J segment 5 bases; nucleotides outside the gene matches: 8.

This clonotype appeared a few times. The rearrangement uses TRBV12-3 or TRBV12-4 and TRBJ2-7; D remains unclear. V was trimmed by 3 bases and J by 3 bases, leaving 9 bases between them. This CDR3 has 13 residues. The CDR3 nucleotides are TGTGCCAGCAGTTTCCTCGCCCGCTACGAGCAGTACTTC. Amino acid sequence: CASSFLARYEQYF.

The rearrangement links TRBV29-1 to TRBJ2-1, with D perhaps matching TRBD2 (5 bases). Per the germline V gene, CDR1 is SQVTM and CDR2 is ANQGSEA. The CDR3 runs 14 residues. V lost 3 bases, J lost 10 bases, and 19 bases lay in between. CDR3 in amino acids: CSVETTGRSGEQFF. DNA for the CDR3: TGCAGCGTTGAGACCACCGGGCGTTCGGGGGAGCAGTTCTTC.

The rearrangement joins TRBV5-4 to TRBJ2-7, with 10 bases identical to TRBD1. The germline CDR1 and CDR2 sequences are SGHNT and YYREEE (reference sequence). The junction had 5 bases not matched to a gene; V was cut back by 5 bases and J by 3 bases. The CDR3 totals 14 residues. In DNA, the CDR3 is TGTGCCAGCAGACCCGGGACAGGGGTCTACGAGCAGTACTTC. It codes for CASRPGTGVYEQYF.

The V gene is TRBV25-1, the J gene TRBJ1-1; 8 nucleotides match TRBD1. The CDR3 runs to 15 residues. Looked up from germline, CDR1 is MGHDK and CDR2 is SYGVNS. Losses at the gene ends were 7 bases for V and 3 bases for J; bases not matched to a gene: 10. CDR3 sequence: CASTTGGFSYTEAFF. As DNA, the CDR3 is TGTGCCAGCACCACAGGGGGGTTTAGTTACACTGAAGCTTTCTTT.

This clonotype was detected ten times or more. The chain combines TRBV5-1 with TRBJ2-3; a weak D match, TRBD2 (5 bases). Germline V gene sequence: CDR1 SGHRS, CDR2 YFSETQ. The CDR3 runs to 15 residues. The ends were cut back, 2 bases at V and 2 bases at J, with 12 bases in the middle. This chain's CDR3 is CASSFVGEPTDTQYF. For the CDR3, the DNA is TGCGCCAGCAGCTTCGTGGGAGAGCCCACAGATACGCAGTATTTT. The full variable domain, its missing parts supplied by reference TRBV5-1 and TRBJ2-3, is KAGVTQTPRYLIKTRGQQVTLSCSPISGHRSVSWYQQTPGQGLQFLFEYFSETQRNKGNFPGRFSGRQFSNSRSEMNVSTLELGDSALYLCASSFVGEPTDTQYFGPGTRLTVL.

This chain links TRBV5-6 with TRBJ2-1; 8 bases align to TRBD2. Trimming removed 2 bases from V and 9 bases from J; junction bases left unmatched: 10. Germline V gives CDR1 SGHDT, CDR2 YYEEEE. The CDR3 runs 15 residues. The CDR3 bases are TGTGCCAGCAGCTTCGGACTAGCCCCCGACAGTGAGCAGTTCTTC. It is translated as CASSFGLAPDSEQFF.

V is TRBV7-9 and J is TRBJ2-1; D gene ambiguous. V was shortened by 1 base and J by 10 bases, with 17 bases between the two germline ends. Germline V CDR1 and CDR2: SEHNR, FQNEAQ (reference sequence). The CDR3 extends over 15 amino acids. The CDR3 region has the DNA TGTGCCAGCAGCTTAGGGTCCCCAGTCGTTAAGGAGCAGTTCTTC. Amino acid sequence: CASSLGSPVVKEQFF. The whole variable domain, remainder taken from reference TRBV7-9 and TRBJ2-1, is DTGVSQNPRHKITKRGQNVTFRCDPISEHNRLYWYRQTLGQGPEFLTYFQNEAQLEKSRLLSDRFSAERPKGSFSTLEIQRTEQGDSAMYLCASSLGSPVVKEQFFGPGTRLTVL.

This clonotype was counted between two and nine times. V is TRBV20-1 and J is TRBJ1-2; no definite D call. V lost 4 bases, J lost 4 bases, and 4 bases lay in between. The CDR3 spans 10 residues. The germline V gene has CDR1 DFQATT and CDR2 SNEGSKA (reference sequence). The CDR3 is CSANLYGYTF. Here the CDR3 DNA reads TGCAGTGCTAACCTCTATGGCTACACCTTC.

This clonotype was detected many times. The chain recombines TRBV7-2 with TRBJ2-1; D remains unclear. Trimming removed 3 bases from V and 2 bases from J, with 5 bases in between. CDR1 is SGHTA, CDR2 FQGNSA, per germline. There are 13 residues in the CDR3. For the CDR3, the DNA is TGTGCCAGCAGCTTGACGACCTACAATGAGCAGTTCTTC. It translates to CASSLTTYNEQFF.

This chain connects TRBV27 to TRBJ1-5, with D uncertain. CDR3 length: 13 amino acids. V lost 4 bases, J lost 6 bases, and 10 bases lay in between. The germline V gene encodes CDR1 MNHEY and CDR2 SMNVEV (reference sequence). CDR3 in DNA: TGTGCCAGCAGTTATGAACTAAGTCAGCCCCAGCATTTT. This codes for CASSYELSQPQHF.

This clonotype has just a few counts. This chain connects TRBV10-2 to TRBJ1-4; D gene ambiguous. The CDR3 runs 13 residues. Germline CDR1 and CDR2: WSHSY and SAAADI. The V and J ends lost 4 bases and 8 bases respectively, with 11 bases between them. The CDR3 region is CASSVSTKEKLFF. The CDR3 bases are TGCGCCAGCAGTGTTAGCACAAAGGAAAAACTGTTTTTT.

This clonotype was seen a handful of times. This rearrangement joins TRBV12-3 or TRBV12-4 to TRBJ1-1; tentatively, D is TRBD1 (5 bases). The CDR3 sequence is 13 residues long. Trimming took off 0 bases at V and 6 bases at J, with 8 bases between the two ends. In DNA form, the CDR3 reads TGTGCCAGCAGTTTAGCGGGGGTCCCTGAAGCTTTCTTT. Translating it yields CASSLAGVPEAFF.

V usage is TRBV5-1 and J usage is TRBJ2-3; TRBD1 matches 8 bases. V shed 3 bases, J shed 5 bases, and the junction held 11 bases outside the gene matches. CDR3 size: 16 residues. Per the germline V gene, CDR1 is SGHRS and CDR2 is YFSETQ. The CDR3 loop is CASSWSGRGQGDTQYF. The CDR3 bases are TGCGCCAGCAGCTGGTCCGGCAGGGGGCAGGGAGATACGCAGTATTTT.

The V call is TRBV30, the J call TRBJ2-7; a possible D gene is TRBD1 (6 bases). The CDR3 totals 12 residues. Trimming cost V 5 bases and J 1 base, with 9 bases left between them. Germline V gives CDR1 GTSNPN, CDR2 SVGIG (reference sequence). The CDR3 sequence is CAWGDISYEQYF. DNA of the CDR3: TGTGCCTGGGGGGACATTTCCTACGAGCAGTACTTC.

This clonotype was recorded at least ten times. V is TRBV12-3 or TRBV12-4 and J is TRBJ1-2, with unresolved D. This CDR3 contains 15 residues. Trimming left V 2 bases short and J 3 bases short, with 13 bases between. CDR3 loop: CASSLTGKGYYGYTF. The CDR3 coding sequence is TGTGCCAGCAGTTTAACGGGGAAGGGATACTATGGCTACACCTTC.

This clonotype occurred a few times. The chain has TRBV7-9 and TRBJ2-7, with unresolved D. Germline values: CDR1 SEHNR, CDR2 FQNEAQ (reference sequence). This CDR3 contains 16 residues. Trimming removed 4 bases at V and 0 bases at J, with 16 bases between. The CDR3 protein is CASSSPGGSYSYEQYF. In DNA, the CDR3 is TGTGCCAGCAGCTCCCCGGGCGGCTCTTACTCCTACGAGCAGTACTTC.

This clonotype was observed a handful of times. CDR3 nucleotide sequence: TGTGCCAGCAGTGAATATAGGGGGGAGCAGTACTTC. It is translated as CASSEYRGEQYF. This chain links TRBV25-1 with TRBJ2-7; the D gene is possibly TRBD1 (6 bases). This CDR3 comprises 12 residues. Germline V gene lookup returns CDR1 MGHDK and CDR2 SYGVNS. V was pared by 0 bases and J by 7 bases, with 7 bases between.

This chain joins TRBV20-1 and TRBJ1-2, with TRBD1 as a possible D gene (6 bases). V shed 8 bases and J shed 5 bases, with 18 bases lying between them. The CDR3 spans 13 residues. CDR1 and CDR2 from the germline V gene are DFQATT and SNEGSKA (reference sequence). As DNA, the CDR3 is TGCAGTCTAAACTCCGGGACAAAATATGGCTACACCTTC. Residues: CSLNSGTKYGYTF.

V gene TRBV29-1 combines with J gene TRBJ2-2, with 9 bases identical to TRBD2. The length of the CDR3 is 14 residues. Germline V gene lookup returns CDR1 SQVTM and CDR2 ANQGSEA. After removal of 4 bases from V and 7 bases from J, the junction contained 7 bases not matched to a gene. In nucleotides, the CDR3 is TGCAGCGTTGTATGGCTAGCGGGAATCGGGGAGCTGTTTTTT. Translating it yields CSVVWLAGIGELFF.